This T cell receptor beta chain was found in a study of T-cell reconstitution after alpha-beta-depleted transplantation in children. In its sample, this clonotype was seen a few times. As it was prepared, the TCRbeta library received unique molecular identifiers. TCRdb recomputed calls from the PCR reads with MiXCR, one row per CDR3 protein. The sample has some 290,000 distinct CDR3 sequences, 9.9% seen once. V dropped 0 bases and J dropped 1; count of bases not matched to a gene: 8. Germline CDR1 reads LGHDT; CDR2 reads YNNKEL (reference sequence). This CDR3 has 17 amino acids. This sequence was found in a human donor who donated a stem cell graft to a child with SCID. The starting material was PBMCs from the stem cell graft donor, obtained from the stem cell graft. The chain links TRBV3-1 to TRBJ2-7, with TRBD2 matching 8 bases. CDR3 in DNA: TGTGCCAGCAGCCAAGAAATCGGCGGGGGGCTATCCTACGAGCAGTACTTC. Amino acid sequence: CASSQEIGGGLSYEQYF.